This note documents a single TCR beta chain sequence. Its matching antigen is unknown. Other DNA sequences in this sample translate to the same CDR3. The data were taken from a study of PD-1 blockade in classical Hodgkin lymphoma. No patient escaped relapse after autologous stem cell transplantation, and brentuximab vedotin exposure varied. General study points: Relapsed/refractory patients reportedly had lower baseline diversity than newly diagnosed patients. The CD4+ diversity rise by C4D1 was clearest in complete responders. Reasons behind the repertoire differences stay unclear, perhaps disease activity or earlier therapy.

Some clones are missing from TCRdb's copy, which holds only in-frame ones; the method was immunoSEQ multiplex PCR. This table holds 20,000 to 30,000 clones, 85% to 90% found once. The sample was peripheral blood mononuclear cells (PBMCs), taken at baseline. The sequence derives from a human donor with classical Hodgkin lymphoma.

The CDR3 DNA follows: TGTGCCAGCAGCTTAGAAGTCTACACTGAAGCTTTCTTT. This sequence encodes CASSLEVYTEAFF. This rearrangement joins TRBV7-9 to TRBJ1-1; D remains unclear. This CDR3 is 13 amino acids long. The germline V gene has CDR1 SEHNR and CDR2 FQNEAQ (reference sequence). V was shortened by 1 base and J by 3 bases, with 6 bases between the two germline ends.